The TCR beta chain under discussion was sequenced for a study of blood T cell repertoires in COVID-19. Study overall: Acute and convalescent COVID-19 specimens originated in the United States, Italy and Spain. T cells, B-cell-depleted T cells, or PBMCs supplied cDNA or gDNA.

The CDR3 extends over 14 amino acids. V lost 3 bases and J 5 bases, leaving 14 bases between the germline ends. Germline V gene data show CDR1 as SGHRS and CDR2 as YFSETQ. Per the authors' pipeline: Amplification of reference gene primers was used by the study to estimate nucleated cell counts. The repertoire was sequenced with immunoSEQ multiplex PCR; TCRdb's copy has only in-frame clones and lacks some. V, J and clone size derive from that table, while D and trimming were established from the DNA sequence. The data contain fewer than 90,000 clones, approximately 86% of them singletons. This sequence originates from a male donor with acute or convalescent COVID-19. The chain combines TRBV5-1 with TRBJ1-1; D may be TRBD1 (5 bases). The sequenced material came from peripheral blood. CDR3 protein: CASSSIGVGTEAFF. DNA of the CDR3: TGCGCCAGCAGCTCAATAGGGGTAGGGACTGAAGCTTTCTTT.